Each of the 28 T cell receptor beta chains below was sequenced from the same sample in a study of T cell changes during pregnancy in multiple sclerosis. Sequencing was performed with immunoSEQ multiplex PCR; in TCRdb, only in-frame clones are kept and a portion is missing. This table has under 75,000 clones, around nine tenths appearing once. The material sequenced was peripheral blood, taken in the third trimester of pregnancy. The receptors derive from a female donor in good health, enrolled as a control in a pregnancy study.

The genes are TRBV28 and TRBJ1-5; 9 bases line up with TRBD1. The ends lost 8 bases at V and 7 bases at J; junction bases unmatched: 6. This CDR3 contains 13 residues. CDR1 is MDHEN, CDR2 SYDVKM, per germline. The CDR3 protein is CASGQGNRQPQHF. For the CDR3, the DNA is TGTGCCAGCGGACAGGGGAACAGACAGCCCCAGCATTTT.

This clone was seen just once. V gene TRBV19 combines with J gene TRBJ2-7; 7 nucleotides match TRBD1. Trimming cost V 9 bases and J 4 bases; bases outside gene matches: 9. This CDR3 is built from 13 residues. Per germline, CDR1 LNHDA and CDR2 SQIVND (reference sequence). The CDR3 sequence: CASKNRGMYEQYF. The CDR3 nucleotides read TGTGCCAGCAAGAACAGGGGTATGTACGAGCAGTACTTC. The variable domain in full, completed from reference TRBV19 and TRBJ2-7, reads DGGITQSPKYLFRKEGQNVTLSCEQNLNHDAMYWYRQDPGQGLRLIYYSQIVNDFQKGDIAEGYSVSREKKESFPLTVTSAQKNPTAFYLCASKNRGMYEQYFGPGTRLTVT.

This sequence joins TRBV28 and TRBJ2-2; unclear D gene. CDR1 and CDR2 from the germline V gene are MDHEN and SYDVKM. The CDR3 runs to 16 residues. The ends were cut back, 2 bases at V and 1 base at J, with 11 bases in the middle. Here the CDR3 DNA reads TGTGCCAGCAGTTTAAGCCAAGCCTTGAACACCGGGGAGCTGTTTTTT. Amino acids: CASSLSQALNTGELFF. The full variable domain, rest sourced from reference TRBV28 and TRBJ2-2, is DVKVTQSSRYLVKRTGEKVFLECVQDMDHENMFWYRQDPGLGLRLIYFSYDVKMKEKGDIPEGYSVSREKKERFSLILESASTNQTSMYLCASSLSQALNTGELFFGEGSRLTVL.

V and J are TRBV6-6 and TRBJ1-2, with D unresolved. This CDR3 has 12 amino acids. V was pared by 4 bases and J by 2 bases, with 5 bases between. Germline V gene sequence: CDR1 MNHNY, CDR2 SVGAGI (reference sequence). The CDR3 nucleotides read TGTGCCAGCAGTTCGTTAAACTATGGCTACACCTTC. This translates into CASSSLNYGYTF.

The rearrangement joins TRBV14 to TRBJ2-7; D not resolved. This CDR3 comprises 15 residues. V lost 4 bases, J lost 1 base, and 14 bases lay in between. Germline assignment: CDR1 SGHDN and CDR2 FVKESK. CDR3 bases: TGTGCCAGCAGCCCCATCCTTGACGGGTCCTACGAGCAGTACTTC. This translates into CASSPILDGSYEQYF.

The chain is built from TRBV6-4 and TRBJ2-1; 8 positions match TRBD1. The CDR3 is made up of 18 amino acids. Losses at the gene ends were 0 bases for V and 6 bases for J; bases not matched to a gene: 13. Germline V gives CDR1 MRHNA, CDR2 SNTAGT. CDR3 protein: CASSDSGTGPVRGNEQFF. CDR3 nucleotide sequence: TGTGCCAGCAGTGACTCGGGGACAGGTCCCGTTCGGGGCAATGAGCAGTTCTTC.

As DNA, the CDR3 is TGTGCCAGCAGTGAAGCCCCAGCCCTAGGAAATCAGCCCCAGCATTTT. Translation gives CASSEAPALGNQPQHF. The V and J genes are TRBV6-1 and TRBJ1-5; D is uncertain. This CDR3 spans 16 amino acids. V lost 0 bases and J 4 bases, leaving 13 bases between the germline ends. CDR1 and CDR2 (germline): MNHNS, SASEGT.

The V and J genes are TRBV5-8 and TRBJ1-5; D gene ambiguous. The CDR3 consists of 16 residues. V was pared by 0 bases and J by 0 bases, with 10 bases between. CDR1 and CDR2 from the germline V gene are SGHTS and YDEGEE. CDR3 sequence reads: CASSLVGGNSNQPQHF. CDR3 sequence (DNA): TGTGCCAGCAGCTTGGTGGGAGGGAATAGCAATCAGCCCCAGCATTTT.

J is TRBJ1-1 and V is TRBV29-1; 7 bases match TRBD1. V was clipped by 7 bases and J by 12 bases; unmatched bases: 8. The CDR3 contains 10 residues. Germline assignment: CDR1 SQVTM and CDR2 ANQGSEA. The CDR3 nucleotides are TGCAGCGCCCAGGGGGAGATAACTTTCTTT. Translating gives CSAQGEITFF. The full variable domain, its missing parts supplied by reference TRBV29-1 and TRBJ1-1, is SAVISQKPSRDICQRGTSLTIQCQVDSQVTMMFWYRQQPGQSLTLIATANQGSEATYESGFVIDKFPISRPNLTFSTLTVSNMSPEDSSIYLCSAQGEITFFGQGTRLTVV.

The chain combines TRBV28 with TRBJ1-4; D unresolved. CDR3 length equals 12 residues. CDR1 MDHEN and CDR2 SYDVKM come from the germline V gene. With 2 bases removed from V and 7 bases from J, the gap between germline ends came to 5 bases. In DNA, the CDR3 is TGTGCCAGCAGTTTAAATCTTGAAAAACTGTTTTTT. This codes for CASSLNLEKLFF.

V usage is TRBV6-5 and J usage is TRBJ1-1; D unresolved. V was shortened by 6 bases and J by 1 base, with 15 bases between the two germline ends. The CDR3 has 15 residues. Germline V lookup: CDR1 MNHEY, CDR2 SVGAGI. The CDR3 nucleotides read TGTGCCAGCAGACGACAACAGAGAGCGAACACTGAAGCTTTCTTT. Protein product: CASRRQQRANTEAFF.

CDR3 nucleotides: TGTGCCAGCAGCTTAGGGGGGAGCGGGAGCACAGATACGCAGTATTTT. Protein sequence: CASSLGGSGSTDTQYF. The V call is TRBV7-9, the J call TRBJ2-3, with TRBD2 as a possible D gene (6 bases). Trimming took off 1 base at V and 0 bases at J, with 11 bases between the two ends. Per germline, CDR1 SEHNR and CDR2 FQNEAQ (reference sequence). There are 16 residues in the CDR3.

The chain recombines TRBV6-1 with TRBJ2-7; D perhaps matches TRBD2 (6 bases). V was cut by 3 bases and J by 3 bases, with 12 bases left in between. The CDR3 is made up of 14 amino acids. CDR1 and CDR2 from the germline V gene are MNHNS and SASEGT. The CDR3 DNA is TGTGCCAGCAGTGAGTCCGACGGGGGCTACGAGCAGTACTTC. This codes for CASSESDGGYEQYF.

CDR3 in amino acids: CASKGLGTGGPYGYTF. The CDR3 DNA reads as TGTGCCAGCAAGGGGCTGGGGACAGGGGGACCCTATGGCTACACCTTC. This rearrangement joins TRBV25-1 to TRBJ1-2, with 11 bases matching TRBD1. The CDR3 has 16 residues. From germline, CDR1 is MGHDK and CDR2 SYGVNS. With 7 bases clipped from V and 4 bases from J, the junction kept 11 bases outside the gene matches.

The J gene is TRBJ2-7, the V gene TRBV30; possibly TRBD2 for D (5 bases). Germline-derived CDR1 and CDR2 are GTSNPN and SVGIG (reference sequence). Trimming cost V 1 base and J 5 bases, with 15 bases left between them. The CDR3 covers 14 residues. CDR3 residues: CAWSDLPQADEQYF. The CDR3 DNA sequence: TGTGCCTGGAGTGATCTCCCTCAAGCGGACGAGCAGTACTTC.

This sequence joins TRBV9 and TRBJ2-5, with a possible D match to TRBD1 (5 bases). The CDR3 loop spans 14 amino acids. Germline assignment: CDR1 SGDLS and CDR2 YYNGEE. Trimming pared 3 bases from V and 5 bases from J, leaving 14 bases between. The chain's CDR3 is CASSASRVGETQYF. For the CDR3, the DNA is TGTGCCAGCAGCGCAAGCAGGGTTGGGGAGACCCAGTACTTC.

The chain recombines TRBV2 with TRBJ1-1; D is uncertain. The CDR3 spans 14 residues. CDR1 is SNHLY, CDR2 FYNNEI, per germline. Trimming removed 0 bases at V and 2 bases at J, with 7 bases between. The CDR3 nucleotides are TGTGCCAGCAGTGAAGCGGGCTATAACACTGAAGCTTTCTTT. It translates to CASSEAGYNTEAFF.

The rearrangement joins TRBV7-3 to TRBJ2-7, with TRBD2 matching 8 bases. The V segment lost 4 bases and the J segment 3 bases; nucleotides outside the gene matches: 2. Germline loops: CDR1 SGHTA, CDR2 FQGTGA. CDR3 length: 13 amino acids. The CDR3 coding sequence is TGTGCCAGCAGCTCCGCGGGGGGCTACGAGCAGTACTTC. Translating it yields CASSSAGGYEQYF.

The rearrangement links TRBV5-1 to TRBJ1-1; TRBD1 aligns across 7 bases. With V trimmed by 4 bases and J by 4 bases, 10 bases remained unmatched. Germline assignment: CDR1 SGHRS and CDR2 YFSETQ. The CDR3 is 15 amino acids. CDR3 DNA: TGCGCCAGCAGCACACAGCAGGGGGGCGGCACTGAAGCTTTCTTT. Translating it yields CASSTQQGGGTEAFF.

V is TRBV4-3 and J is TRBJ1-4, with a weak D call TRBD1 (5 bases). The germline CDR1 and CDR2 sequences are LGHNA and YSLEER. The CDR3 covers 14 residues. The ends were cut back, 3 bases at V and 5 bases at J, with 10 bases in the middle. CDR3 sequence (DNA): TGCGCCAGCAGCCACTTGGGGGGGAATGAAAAACTGTTTTTT. It encodes CASSHLGGNEKLFF.

The chain links TRBV7-9 to TRBJ1-2, with TRBD1 matching 7 bases. Germline CDR1 and CDR2: SEHNR and FQNEAQ (reference sequence). The CDR3 is made up of 13 amino acids. V lost 5 bases and J lost 4; bases outside the gene matches: 4. CDR3 amino acids: CASSPDRPYGYTF. The CDR3 DNA is TGTGCCAGCAGCCCGGACAGGCCCTATGGCTACACCTTC.

The chain carries TRBV7-2 and TRBJ1-2; possibly TRBD1 for D (5 bases). Germline loops: CDR1 SGHTA, CDR2 FQGNSA. Trimming pared 1 base from V and 6 bases from J, leaving 9 bases between. The CDR3 is 13 residues long. DNA of the CDR3: TGTGCCAGCAGCTTAGGGGGCTGGGATGGCTACACCTTC. It yields the protein CASSLGGWDGYTF.

The CDR3 region is CATTGANTGELFF. The DNA of the CDR3 is TGTGCCACCACAGGGGCGAACACCGGGGAGCTGTTTTTT. This chain uses TRBV6-5 with TRBJ2-2; 7 bases map to TRBD1. The CDR3 is 13 residues long. Germline assignment: CDR1 MNHEY and CDR2 SVGAGI. The V segment lost 10 bases and the J segment 0 bases; nucleotides outside the gene matches: 2.

The chain links TRBV5-6 to TRBJ2-3; 10 nucleotides agree with TRBD2. Per germline, CDR1 SGHDT and CDR2 YYEEEE. V shed 2 bases and J 4 bases; nucleotides not matched to a gene: 7. The length of the CDR3 is 16 residues. CDR3 in amino acids: CASSFATSGFPDTQYF. For the CDR3, the DNA is TGTGCCAGCAGCTTCGCGACTAGCGGGTTCCCAGATACGCAGTATTTT.

This CDR3 is CASSPGGGIYNEQFF. CDR3 DNA: TGTGCCAGCAGCCCGGGAGGGGGGATCTACAATGAGCAGTTCTTC. The chain links TRBV7-2 to TRBJ2-1, with 8 bases matching TRBD2. J was trimmed by 3 bases and V by 5 bases; bases with no gene match: 6. The CDR3 totals 15 residues. CDR1 SGHTA and CDR2 FQGNSA come from the germline V gene.

V usage is TRBV30 and J usage is TRBJ1-1; D uncertain. The V and J ends lost 0 bases and 6 bases respectively, with 8 bases between them. Germline CDR1 GTSNPN, CDR2 SVGIG (reference sequence). The CDR3 has 12 amino acids. Here the CDR3 DNA reads TGTGCCTGGAGTGTACATCAGGCTGAAGCTTTCTTT. As protein: CAWSVHQAEAFF.

This clone showed up just once. The rearrangement uses TRBV7-3 and TRBJ1-2, with 10 bases fitting TRBD1. V lost 5 bases to trimming and J lost 1 base; unmatched junction nucleotides: 4. The germline gives CDR1 SGHTA, CDR2 FQGTGA. This CDR3 comprises 15 residues. In DNA form, the CDR3 reads TGTGCCAGCAGCCCAGACAGGGGGCTTAACTATGGCTACACCTTC. Translated: CASSPDRGLNYGYTF. Together with reference TRBV7-3 and TRBJ1-2, the CDR3 gives the full variable domain: GAGVSQTPSNKVTEKGKYVELRCDPISGHTALYWYRQSLGQGPEFLIYFQGTGAADDSGLPNDRFFAVRPEGSVSTLKIQRTERGDSAVYLCASSPDRGLNYGYTFGSGTRLTVV.

This chain joins TRBV28 and TRBJ1-2; 7 bases are shared with TRBD1. The V gene end was trimmed by 11 bases and the J gene end by 5 bases; junction bases not matched to a gene: 8. The CDR3 has 12 residues. The V gene's germline CDR1 is MDHEN and CDR2 SYDVKM. The CDR3 sequence: CADWTGGYGYTF. The CDR3, as DNA: TGTGCCGACTGGACAGGCGGATATGGCTACACCTTC.